The 2 T cell receptor beta chains given below trace back to one sample, sequenced in a study of T cells in Graves' hyperthyroidism and ophthalmopathy. The source material, RNA transcripts, was used to amplify TCR beta CDR3 regions. An initial round of RT-PCR targeting the TCR CDR3 relied on the HTBI primer set. TCRdb re-called the multiplex PCR reads with MiXCR, one entry per CDR3 protein. The data hold 450,000 to 700,000 distinct CDR3 sequences, with about 45% observed a single time. Source material: peripheral blood or thyroid tissue (not recorded which). The source is an adult woman with Graves' disease, either hyperthyroidism or ophthalmopathy (not recorded which).

This clonotype was recorded once. The rearrangement links TRBV9 to TRBJ2-3, with 8 bases fitting TRBD2. V dropped 4 bases and J dropped 3; count of bases not matched to a gene: 10. The germline CDR1 and CDR2 sequences are SGDLS and YYNGEE. The CDR3 is 16 amino acids. The CDR3 sequence is CASSKGASGRTDTQYF. The CDR3 DNA is TGTGCCAGCAGCAAGGGAGCTAGCGGGCGAACAGATACGCAGTATTTT.

CDR3 DNA: TGCAGTGCTTGGCCTCCTGGGCAGAAACTGTTTTTT. Translation gives CSAWPPGQKLFF. This chain connects TRBV20-1 to TRBJ1-4; D not certain. V lost 5 bases to trimming and J lost 11 bases, with 15 bases between them. This CDR3 is 12 amino acids long. CDR1 and CDR2 (germline): DFQATT, SNEGSKA (reference sequence).